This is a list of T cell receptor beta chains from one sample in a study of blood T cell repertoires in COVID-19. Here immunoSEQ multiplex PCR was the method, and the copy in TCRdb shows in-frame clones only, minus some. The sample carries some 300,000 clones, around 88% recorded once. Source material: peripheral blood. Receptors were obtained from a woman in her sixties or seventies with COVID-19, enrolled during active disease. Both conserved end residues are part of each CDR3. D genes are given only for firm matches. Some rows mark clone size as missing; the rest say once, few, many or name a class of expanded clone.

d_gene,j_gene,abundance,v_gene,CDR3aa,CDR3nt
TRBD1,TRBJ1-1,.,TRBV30,CAWTGQGAMGTEAFF,TGTGCCTGGACCGGACAGGGGGCGATGGGCACTGAAGCTTTCTTT
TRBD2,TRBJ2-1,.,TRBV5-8,CASSPNPTSGGANEQFF,TGTGCCAGCAGCCCCAACCCTACTAGCGGGGGGGCCAATGAGCAGTTCTTC
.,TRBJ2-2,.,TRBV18,CASSPPSGAGELFF,TGTGCCAGCTCACCACCGTCGGGTGCCGGGGAGCTGTTTTTT
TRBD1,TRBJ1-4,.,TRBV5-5,CASSLQGTNEKLFF,TGTGCCAGCAGCTTACAGGGGACTAATGAAAAACTGTTTTTT
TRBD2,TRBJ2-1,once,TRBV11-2,CASSFLPLLAGTPYNEQFF,TGTGCCAGCAGCTTCCTCCCCTTGCTAGCGGGGACCCCCTACAATGAGCAGTTCTTC
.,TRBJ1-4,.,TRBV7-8,CASRTYPNEKLFF,TGTGCCAGCAGGACTTATCCCAATGAAAAACTGTTTTTT
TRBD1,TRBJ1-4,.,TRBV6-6,CASSLGQGKVEKLFF,TGTGCCAGCAGCCTAGGACAGGGCAAAGTTGAAAAACTGTTTTTT
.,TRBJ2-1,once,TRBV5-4,CASIVQTDNEQFF,TGTGCCAGCATCGTACAGACCGACAATGAGCAGTTCTTC
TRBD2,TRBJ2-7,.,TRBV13,CASRLAGGPYEQYF,TGTGCCAGCAGGTTAGCGGGGGGGCCCTACGAGCAGTACTTC
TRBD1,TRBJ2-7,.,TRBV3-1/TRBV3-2,CASSPGQGASEQYF,TGTGCCAGCAGCCCGGGACAGGGGGCTTCCGAGCAGTACTTC
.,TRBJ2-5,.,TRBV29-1,CSVGMTEETQYF,TGCAGCGTTGGTATGACAGAGGAGACCCAGTACTTC
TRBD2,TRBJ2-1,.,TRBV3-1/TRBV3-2,CASSWRLANRVGQFF,TGTGCCAGCAGTTGGAGACTAGCGAATAGGGTAGGGCAGTTCTTC
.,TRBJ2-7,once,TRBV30,CAWNGAVLGNEQYF,TGTGCCTGGAACGGAGCGGTCCTAGGGAACGAGCAGTACTTC
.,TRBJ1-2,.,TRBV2,CASSEEGVDGYTF,TGTGCCAGCAGTGAGGAAGGGGTCGATGGCTACACCTTC
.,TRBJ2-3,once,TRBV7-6,CASSDLQGRGSTDTQYF,TGTGCCAGCAGCGACCTCCAGGGGAGGGGATCCACAGATACGCAGTATTTT